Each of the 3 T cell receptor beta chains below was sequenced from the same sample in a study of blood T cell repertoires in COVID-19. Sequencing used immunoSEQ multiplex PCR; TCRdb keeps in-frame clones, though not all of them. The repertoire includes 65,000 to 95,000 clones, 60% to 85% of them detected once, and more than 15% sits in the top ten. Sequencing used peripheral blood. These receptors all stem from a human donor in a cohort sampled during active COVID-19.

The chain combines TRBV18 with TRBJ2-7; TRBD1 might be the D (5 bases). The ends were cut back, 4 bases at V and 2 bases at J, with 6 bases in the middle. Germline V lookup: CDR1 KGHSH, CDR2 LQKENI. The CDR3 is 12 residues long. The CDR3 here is CASSQGTYEQYF. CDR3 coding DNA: TGTGCCAGCTCACAGGGGACCTACGAGCAGTACTTC.

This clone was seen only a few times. CDR3 sequence reads: CASEGTSGGLRTETQYF. CDR3 in DNA: TGTGCCAGCGAGGGGACTAGCGGGGGCCTAAGGACAGAGACCCAGTACTTC. This chain links TRBV21-1 with TRBJ2-5; the table's TRBD2 call for D was not verified on the DNA. TRBV21-1 is annotated as a pseudogene. The CDR3 extends over 17 amino acids.

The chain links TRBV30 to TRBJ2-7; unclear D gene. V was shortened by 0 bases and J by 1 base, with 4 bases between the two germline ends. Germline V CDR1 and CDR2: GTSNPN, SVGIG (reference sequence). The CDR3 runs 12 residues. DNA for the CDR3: TGTGCCTGGAGTGTACTGTCCTACGAGCAGTACTTC. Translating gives CAWSVLSYEQYF.